The 26 T cell receptor beta chains below come from one sample, sequenced in a study of cytomegalovirus exposure and HLA in healthy donors. TCRdb keeps only in-frame clones here, not all; method: immunoSEQ multiplex PCR. The sample records 200,000 to 250,000 clones, approximately 82% being singletons. Material: PBMCs. The receptors were sampled from a woman aged 18 to 35 in good health and CMV-seronegative.

The gene calls are TRBV5-1 and TRBJ1-1, with D perhaps matching TRBD1 (5 bases). Germline V gene lookup returns CDR1 SGHRS and CDR2 YFSETQ. Deletions cut 4 bases from V and 4 bases from J, with 17 bases between. This CDR3 is 15 amino acids long. The CDR3 loop is CASSLGTASGTEAFF. The CDR3 DNA sequence: TGCGCCAGCAGCCTAGGGACGGCTTCCGGCACTGAAGCTTTCTTT.

This chain links TRBV10-1 with TRBJ2-1, with 7 bases fitting TRBD2. The CDR3 runs to 14 residues. J gave up 8 bases and V 8 bases, and 12 bases lay outside the gene matches. The germline V gene encodes CDR1 WNHNN and CDR2 SYGVQD (reference sequence). In DNA, the CDR3 is TGCGCCAGCTTAGACAAGAGCGGGATACATGAGCAGTTCTTC. Protein sequence: CASLDKSGIHEQFF.

This rearrangement joins TRBV25-1 to TRBJ2-3; the D is unclear. V was shortened by 4 bases and J by 7 bases, with 12 bases between the two germline ends. Germline CDR1 reads MGHDK; CDR2 reads SYGVNS. This CDR3 has 13 residues. The CDR3 nucleotides read TGTGCCAGCAGTGGCCCTCTGTCGCATACGCAGTATTTT. Protein product: CASSGPLSHTQYF.

This chain connects TRBV19 to TRBJ2-7; D call uncertain. This CDR3 contains 13 residues. CDR1 LNHDA and CDR2 SQIVND come from the germline V gene (reference sequence). V was trimmed by 6 bases and J by 2 bases, leaving 11 bases between them. CDR3 nucleotide sequence: TGTGCCAGTAGCCACGCTTCCACCTACGAGCAGTACTTC. Translated, it gives CASSHASTYEQYF.

The rearrangement joins TRBV12-5 to TRBJ1-2, with TRBD1 identical over 8 bases. The CDR3 runs 12 residues. Germline CDR1 LGHNT, CDR2 FRNRAP. V was clipped by 3 bases and J by 7 bases; unmatched bases: 1. The CDR3: CASGFDRGGYTF. CDR3 in DNA: TGTGCTAGTGGTTTTGACAGGGGTGGCTACACCTTC.

The V gene is TRBV6-1, the J gene TRBJ2-7; 12 bases are a match to TRBD2. Looked up from germline, CDR1 is MNHNS and CDR2 is SASEGT. V gave up 6 bases and J gave up 0 bases; unmatched junction bases: 0. This CDR3 comprises 14 residues. The CDR3 coding sequence is TGTGCCAGCAGGGGACTAGCGGGCTCCTACGAGCAGTACTTC. This translates into CASRGLAGSYEQYF.

The chain employs TRBV6-1 and TRBJ1-6; D uncertain. CDR3 length: 13 amino acids. Germline loops: CDR1 MNHNS, CDR2 SASEGT. Deletions cut 7 bases from V and 4 bases from J, with 8 bases between. CDR3 in DNA: TGTGCCAGCATAGACTTTTATAATTCACCCCTCCACTTT. It codes for CASIDFYNSPLHF.

Only one count was recorded for this clone. V gene TRBV10-2 combines with J gene TRBJ1-3; TRBD1 is a possible D gene (6 bases). CDR1 and CDR2 (germline): WSHSY, SAAADI. The CDR3 extends over 13 amino acids. V was pared by 6 bases and J by 4 bases, with 10 bases between. The CDR3 spells CASSQGSGNTIYF. The DNA for the CDR3 is TGCGCCAGCAGCCAGGGGTCCGGAAACACCATATATTTT.

The genes are TRBV6-5 and TRBJ1-1; D is perhaps TRBD1 (5 bases). V lost 0 bases to trimming and J lost 3 bases, with 8 bases between them. The length of the CDR3 is 14 residues. Germline V lookup: CDR1 MNHEY, CDR2 SVGAGI. The CDR3 reads CASSYSGTYTEAFF. The CDR3 DNA is TGTGCCAGCAGTTACTCAGGGACGTACACTGAAGCTTTCTTT.

In its sample, this clone was seen once. V is TRBV11-2 and J is TRBJ2-7; perhaps D is TRBD1 or TRBD2 (6 bases each). CDR3 length: 15 residues. Germline V gene data show CDR1 as SGHAT and CDR2 as FQNNGV. V lost 5 bases to trimming and J lost 0 bases, with 14 bases between them. DNA for the CDR3: TGTGCCAGCAGCCTGGGGGGCAGTTTCTCCTACGAGCAGTACTTC. Its protein product is CASSLGGSFSYEQYF.

As to this clone: The same CDR3 is also encoded by other DNA sequences in this sample. The rearrangement uses TRBV6-5 and TRBJ1-1, with 7 bases matching TRBD1. Germline assignment: CDR1 MNHEY and CDR2 SVGAGI. The V and J ends lost 8 bases and 5 bases, in that order; junction bases with no gene match: 8. This CDR3 is 13 amino acids long. The CDR3 loop is CASSRTGGTEAFF. As DNA, the CDR3 is TGTGCCAGCTCCAGGACAGGCGGAACTGAAGCTTTCTTT.

The rearrangement joins TRBV29-1 to TRBJ1-2, with D hard to call. Germline V gene sequence: CDR1 SQVTM, CDR2 ANQGSEA. The length of the CDR3 is 9 residues. Trimming removed 6 bases at V and 5 bases at J, with 4 bases between. CDR3: CSVDYGYTF. The DNA for the CDR3 is TGCAGCGTCGATTATGGCTACACCTTC.

J is TRBJ1-1 and V is TRBV2, with D possibly TRBD1 on 5 matching bases. This CDR3 is built from 16 residues. V was clipped by 3 bases and J by 4 bases, with 18 bases between them. Looked up from germline, CDR1 is SNHLY and CDR2 is FYNNEI. The CDR3 DNA follows: TGTGCCAGCAGTGAGGGGCTTACCCCTGGGGGCACTGAAGCTTTCTTT. The encoded protein is CASSEGLTPGGTEAFF.

The V gene is TRBV30, the J gene TRBJ2-3; D is perhaps TRBD1 or TRBD2 (6 bases each). The CDR3 is 13 amino acids. The germline V gene encodes CDR1 GTSNPN and CDR2 SVGIG (reference sequence). The CDR3 sequence: CGWGRDRTDTQYF. CDR3 DNA sequence: TGTGGATGGGGGCGGGATCGCACAGATACGCAGTATTTT.

The sample holds one count of this clone. The CDR3 protein is CSAYTGLTYNEQFF. As DNA, the CDR3 is TGCAGCGCTTATACAGGGTTAACCTACAATGAGCAGTTCTTC. This chain connects TRBV29-1 to TRBJ2-1; D may be TRBD1 (6 bases). Germline values: CDR1 SQVTM, CDR2 ANQGSEA. This CDR3 spans 14 amino acids. V lost 7 bases, J lost 2 bases, and 15 bases lay in between.

The J gene is TRBJ1-3, the V gene TRBV30; D is uncertain. The germline CDR1 and CDR2 sequences are GTSNPN and SVGIG (reference sequence). This CDR3 comprises 15 residues. Trimming pared 5 bases from V and 0 bases from J, leaving 14 bases between. The CDR3 here is CAWALARSSGNTIYF. The DNA for the CDR3 is TGTGCCTGGGCCCTCGCCAGGAGCTCTGGAAACACCATATATTTT.

The V call is TRBV11-2, the J call TRBJ1-2, with TRBD1 identical over 7 bases. This CDR3 is 12 amino acids long. CDR1 and CDR2 from the germline V gene are SGHAT and FQNNGV. The V gene end was trimmed by 7 bases and the J gene end by 8 bases; junction bases not matched to a gene: 7. The CDR3 loop is CASTSTGPGYTF. For the CDR3, the DNA is TGTGCCAGCACCTCGACAGGGCCGGGCTACACCTTC.

This rearrangement joins TRBV10-2 to TRBJ1-1, with a weak D call TRBD1 (5 bases). Germline CDR1 and CDR2: WSHSY and SAAADI. The length of the CDR3 is 13 residues. Trimming removed 8 bases at V and 0 bases at J, with 10 bases between. CDR3 nucleotide sequence: TGCGCCAGCTATCCGGGACTGAACACTGAAGCTTTCTTT. This encodes CASYPGLNTEAFF.

In its sample, this clone was seen many times. This chain uses TRBV2 with TRBJ2-7, with D tentatively TRBD1 or TRBD2 (5 bases each). The CDR3 is made up of 13 amino acids. Germline V lookup: CDR1 SNHLY, CDR2 FYNNEI. Trimming removed 8 bases at V and 9 bases at J, with 20 bases between. The CDR3, as DNA: TGTGCCAGCGACCTGGGGCGGGCCCGGGGGCAGTACTTC. Encoded protein: CASDLGRARGQYF.

The chain carries TRBV18 and TRBJ2-5; no definite D call. This CDR3 has 10 amino acids. Trimming took off 5 bases at V and 7 bases at J, with 5 bases between the two ends. CDR1 KGHSH and CDR2 LQKENI come from the germline V gene. CDR3 in DNA: TGTGCCAGCTCAGACGGGACCCAGTACTTC. It codes for CASSDGTQYF.

This clone is a singleton in its sample. The V gene is TRBV27, the J gene TRBJ2-7; D tentatively reads TRBD1 or TRBD2 (5 bases each). Trimming removed 5 bases at V and 8 bases at J, with 10 bases between. The CDR3 extends over 11 amino acids. Germline values: CDR1 MNHEY, CDR2 SMNVEV (reference sequence). CDR3 amino acids: CASSQRGKQYF. The CDR3 DNA sequence: TGTGCCAGCAGTCAGAGGGGTAAGCAGTACTTC.

This clone came up a few times. This rearrangement joins TRBV9 to TRBJ1-5; D is unresolved. CDR1 and CDR2 (germline): SGDLS, YYNGEE. The ends were cut back, 0 bases at V and 2 bases at J, with 9 bases in the middle. CDR3 length: 15 amino acids. The DNA for the CDR3 is TGTGCCAGCAGCGTAGACGGATTCGGCAATCAGCCCCAGCATTTT. It yields the protein CASSVDGFGNQPQHF.

This clone appeared a single time. This rearrangement joins TRBV4-2 to TRBJ2-5; TRBD2 agrees at 7 bases. Germline CDR1 reads LGHNA; CDR2 reads YNFKEQ. The V segment lost 2 bases and the J segment 5 bases; nucleotides outside the gene matches: 11. CDR3 length equals 16 residues. The CDR3 sequence is CASSQPQSGADETQYF. The CDR3 region has the DNA TGTGCCAGCAGCCAACCCCAAAGCGGGGCAGACGAGACCCAGTACTTC.

The V gene is TRBV7-3, the J gene TRBJ2-5; TRBD1 might be the D (6 bases). CDR3 length: 14 residues. Germline V lookup: CDR1 SGHTA, CDR2 FQGTGA. V lost 5 bases to trimming and J lost 4 bases, with 14 bases between them. CDR3 residues: CASSLQGNAETQYF. CDR3 bases: TGTGCCAGCAGCCTACAGGGAAACGCAGAGACCCAGTACTTC.

This chain joins TRBV19 and TRBJ1-3; no clear D gene. V was clipped by 3 bases and J by 1 base, with 7 bases between them. This CDR3 has 14 residues. CDR1 is LNHDA and CDR2 is SQIVND in the germline V gene (reference sequence). CDR3 sequence reads: CASSMRLSGNTIYF. CDR3 sequence (DNA): TGTGCCAGTAGTATGAGACTATCTGGAAACACCATATATTTT.

The chain is built from TRBV9 and TRBJ2-1, with D perhaps matching TRBD1 or TRBD2 (6 bases each). With 0 bases removed from V and 5 bases from J, the gap between germline ends came to 15 bases. CDR3 length: 16 residues. Germline loops: CDR1 SGDLS, CDR2 YYNGEE. Written as DNA, the CDR3 is TGTGCCAGCAGCGTAGTTGGCGGGGCAGGGGACAATGAGCAGTTCTTC. This gives the protein CASSVVGGAGDNEQFF.